The rows below give T cell receptor beta chains drawn from one sample of a study of ipilimumab plus nivolumab after autologous stem cell transplantation. The assay was immunoSEQ multiplex PCR, and TCRdb's table has in-frame clones only and misses some. The data show about 40,000 clones, 92% seen once. The specimen comprised PBMCs, sampled in a trial of ipilimumab plus nivolumab as post-transplant consolidation. The receptors were sampled from a male donor with multiple myeloma. CDR3s include the opening cysteine and the closing phenylalanine or tryptophan. D genes are given only for firm matches. The listing skips clone size in some rows; elsewhere it reads once, few, many or a size class.

V	size	D	J	CDR3	DNA
TRBV28	-	-	TRBJ1-4	CASSLRGGGSGEKLFF	TGTGCCAGCAGTTTAAGGGGTGGGGGGTCAGGTGAAAAACTGTTTTTT
TRBV7-2	-	-	TRBJ2-1	CASSTTNLRLGNEQFF	TGTGCCAGCAGCACTACTAACTTGAGGCTCGGCAATGAGCAGTTCTTC
TRBV27	once	TRBD2	TRBJ2-1	CASSLPAGLAGGNEQFF	TGTGCCAGCAGTTTACCCGCGGGACTAGCGGGGGGAAATGAGCAGTTCTTC
TRBV5-1	-	-	TRBJ2-6	CASSLRPGSASGANVLTF	TGCGCCAGCAGCTTGAGACCAGGGTCCGCTTCTGGGGCCAACGTCCTGACTTTC
TRBV25-1	-	TRBD1	TRBJ1-5	CASSESPGQGAYQPQHF	TGTGCCAGCAGTGAAAGCCCCGGACAGGGGGCCTATCAGCCCCAGCATTTT
TRBV27	-	-	TRBJ2-1	CASRPRGGHYNEQFF	TGTGCCAGTCGCCCCCGAGGGGGACACTACAATGAGCAGTTCTTC
TRBV5-1	few	-	TRBJ1-1	CASSFSQSNTEAFF	TGCGCCAGCAGCTTTTCGCAGTCTAACACTGAAGCTTTCTTT
TRBV4-1	-	TRBD1	TRBJ2-1	CASSQRTGADSYNEQFF	TGCGCCAGCAGCCAACGGACAGGGGCTGATTCCTACAATGAGCAGTTCTTC
TRBV25-1	-	TRBD2	TRBJ2-7	CASSFGTSSFHEQYF	TGTGCCAGCAGTTTCGGGACTAGCAGTTTCCACGAGCAGTACTTC
TRBV7-2	once	TRBD2	TRBJ2-3	CASSPRGLATDTQYF	TGTGCCAGCAGCCCTAGGGGACTAGCAACAGATACGCAGTATTTT
TRBV27	-	TRBD1	TRBJ1-2	CASSLPPDGQGAYTF	TGTGCCAGCAGTTTACCACCCGACGGACAGGGTGCCTACACCTTC
TRBV5-1	-	-	TRBJ2-1	CASSWGLGSSYNEQFF	TGCGCCAGCAGCTGGGGGCTAGGATCCTCCTACAATGAGCAGTTCTTC
TRBV28	-	TRBD2	TRBJ2-1	CASTQPGGLAAFDEQFF	TGTGCCAGCACCCAACCTGGGGGACTAGCGGCCTTCGATGAGCAGTTCTTC
TRBV11-2	-	-	TRBJ2-5	CASSFGRGGQETQYF	TGTGCCAGCAGCTTTGGCAGGGGGGGTCAAGAGACCCAGTACTTC
TRBV30	-	-	TRBJ1-2	CAWSPGRDYGYTF	TGTGCCTGGAGTCCTGGCAGGGACTATGGCTACACCTTC
TRBV19	few	TRBD2	TRBJ2-7	CASIGLAVDKIYEQYF	TGTGCCAGTATAGGACTAGCGGTAGATAAGATCTACGAGCAGTACTTC
TRBV7-3	-	TRBD2	TRBJ2-1	CASSPGGSYNEQFF	TGTGCCAGCAGTCCGGGAGGTTCCTACAATGAGCAGTTCTTC
TRBV7-9	-	TRBD2	TRBJ2-5	CASSGTSGRAIREQYF	TGTGCCAGCAGCGGTACTAGCGGGAGGGCAATAAGGGAGCAGTACTTC
TRBV7-8	-	TRBD1	TRBJ1-2	CASSLATGWGYGYTF	TGTGCCAGCAGCTTAGCGACAGGGTGGGGCTATGGCTACACCTTC
TRBV4-3	medium-sized	-	TRBJ2-3	CASSQGHTDTQYF	TGCGCCAGCAGCCAAGGGCACACAGATACGCAGTATTTT
TRBV11-1	-	-	TRBJ2-7	CASSSPGQSSYEQYF	TGTGCCAGCAGCTCTCCGGGACAAAGCTCCTACGAGCAGTACTTC
TRBV19	-	TRBD1	TRBJ2-7	CASRRTGRSYEQYF	TGTGCCAGTAGAAGGACAGGGAGATCCTACGAGCAGTACTTC
TRBV28	-	-	TRBJ2-1	CASSPRGLRSSYNEQFF	TGTGCCAGCAGTCCCAGGGGACTAAGGAGCTCCTACAATGAGCAGTTCTTC
TRBV27	-	-	TRBJ1-5	CASSLWGGGNQPQHF	TGTGCCAGCAGTTTATGGGGCGGCGGGAATCAGCCCCAGCATTTT
TRBV7-3	once	TRBD2	TRBJ2-3	CASSRGTSGGVGADTQYF	TGTGCCAGCAGCCGCGGGACTAGCGGGGGGGTAGGTGCAGATACGCAGTATTTT
TRBV7-9	-	TRBD1	TRBJ2-3	CASSLGQGNTDTQYF	TGTGCCAGCAGCCTGGGACAGGGAAACACAGATACGCAGTATTTT
TRBV7-2	-	TRBD1	TRBJ1-2	CASSYESGQKYGYTF	TGTGCCAGCAGCTATGAGTCGGGACAGAAGTATGGCTACACCTTC